This T cell receptor (beta chain) came from a study of blood T cell repertoires in COVID-19. J gave up 5 bases and V 0 bases, and 3 bases lay outside the gene matches. This CDR3 region has 16 residues. Germline V gene data show CDR1 as SGHNT and CDR2 as YYREEE (reference sequence). Assay: immunoSEQ multiplex PCR; the TCRdb copy retains only in-frame clones and omits some. The repertoire holds about 120,000 clones, over 60% seen once, with about 1.9% in the top ten. V and J are TRBV5-4 and TRBJ2-5, with 14 positions matching TRBD2. Sequenced material: peripheral blood. This sequence was found in a woman in her 70s with acute or convalescent COVID-19. CDR3 DNA: TGTGCCAGCAGCTTGGGAGGACTAGCGGGAGGCGAGACCCAGTACTTC. Translation gives CASSLGGLAGGETQYF. The full variable domain, completed using reference TRBV5-4 and TRBJ2-5, is ETGVTQSPTHLIKTRGQQVTLRCSSQSGHNTVSWYQQALGQGPQFIFQYYREEENGRGNFPPRFSGLQFPNYSSELNVNALELDDSALYLCASSLGGLAGGETQYFGPGTRLLVL.